The 5 T cell receptor beta chains reported below all come from one sample, sequenced in a study of CD8 T cells in ankylosing spondylitis. Study results and caveats: Characteristic of ankylosing spondylitis blood, it appeared, was a TCR beta motif comprising fewer than 10 highly homologous variants.

Using its own MiXCR run on the 5' RACE reads, TCRdb lists one record per CDR3 protein. This sample has hundreds of thousands of distinct CDR3 sequences; roughly a quarter occur once, and the top ten carry approximately 1%. Their antigen targets remain unknown. The sequenced sample consisted of blood, either unsorted or a sorted T cell fraction (not recorded which). The receptors originated from a male donor with ankylosing spondylitis.

This clonotype showed up just a few times. The J gene is TRBJ1-3, the V gene TRBV5-1; D is uncertain. Germline V gene lookup returns CDR1 SGHRS and CDR2 YFSETQ. The CDR3 sequence is 13 residues long. V was pared by 6 bases and J by 7 bases, with 14 bases between. CDR3 coding DNA: TGCGCCAGCACCGGTTCCGATGGGAACACCATATATTTT. This gives the protein CASTGSDGNTIYF. The variable domain in full, with the rest retrieved from reference TRBV5-1 and TRBJ1-3, is KAGVTQTPRYLIKTRGQQVTLSCSPISGHRSVSWYQQTPGQGLQFLFEYFSETQRNKGNFPGRFSGRQFSNSRSEMNVSTLELGDSALYLCASTGSDGNTIYFGEGSWLTVV.

The table lists this clonotype with a few counts. This sequence joins TRBV7-9 and TRBJ2-3; D gene ambiguous. The CDR3 is made up of 14 amino acids. Germline CDR1 SEHNR, CDR2 FQNEAQ (reference sequence). Deletions cut 1 base from V and 6 bases from J, with 11 bases between. The DNA for the CDR3 is TGTGCCAGCAGCTTAGATCCCTCCGCGGATACGCAGTATTTT. It is translated as CASSLDPSADTQYF.

The chain carries TRBV20-1 and TRBJ2-7, with unresolved D. The CDR3 spans 13 residues. CDR1 is DFQATT and CDR2 is SNEGSKA in the germline V gene (reference sequence). V was clipped by 5 bases and J by 0 bases, with 11 bases between them. The CDR3 protein is CSAARTSSYEQYF. The CDR3 DNA sequence: TGCAGTGCTGCCCGGACGAGCTCCTACGAGCAGTACTTC.

About this clonotype: One end of the junction does not line up with germline, which may come from a read error. The chain couples TRBV30 to TRBJ1-3; D unresolved. The CDR3 totals 14 residues. Germline V gene data show CDR1 as GTSNPN and CDR2 as SVGIG (reference sequence). The CDR3, as DNA: TGTGCCTGGAGTGTTTACTCGAACGGAAACACTATATATTTT. It codes for CAWSVYSNGNTIYF.

The chain uses TRBV20-1 and TRBJ1-6; 10 bases map to TRBD1. Germline CDR1 and CDR2: DFQATT and SNEGSKA (reference sequence). V shed 5 bases, J shed 2 bases, and the junction held 3 bases outside the gene matches. This CDR3 is built from 15 residues. CDR3 in DNA: TGCAGTGCTCGGACAGGGGGTACCTATAATTCACCCCTCCACTTT. Translating gives CSARTGGTYNSPLHF.